This T cell receptor beta chain was retrieved from a study of T-cell memory formation after mild COVID-19. As for the study in general: Each donor largely had its own TCR clusters.

This clonotype was counted a few times. Its specificity is unknown. CDR1 DFQATT and CDR2 SNEGSKA come from the germline V gene (reference sequence). The ends lost 3 bases at V and 2 bases at J; junction bases unmatched: 6. The CDR3 extends over 16 amino acids. General study points: Day 15 to 85 contractors were CD4/CD8 balanced; later expanders leaned CD4+.

Constant-segment primers and 5'RACE yielded cDNA libraries for TCR alpha and TCR beta, each carrying sample barcodes and UMIs. TCRdb re-called the 5' RACE reads with MiXCR, one entry per CDR3 protein. In the table there are fewer than 250,000 distinct CDR3 sequences, about 16% of which are singletons. The chain carries TRBV20-1 and TRBJ2-3; 12 bases match TRBD2. Sequencing was carried out using PBMCs or a T cell subset sorted from them (not recorded which). The TCR was taken from an adult woman who had mild COVID-19 (a few samples of this study predate the infection). Cell type and time point are not known. The CDR3 loop reads CSASSGTSGPTDTQYF. CDR3 coding DNA: TGCAGTGCTAGCTCCGGGACTAGCGGGCCCACAGATACGCAGTATTTT.